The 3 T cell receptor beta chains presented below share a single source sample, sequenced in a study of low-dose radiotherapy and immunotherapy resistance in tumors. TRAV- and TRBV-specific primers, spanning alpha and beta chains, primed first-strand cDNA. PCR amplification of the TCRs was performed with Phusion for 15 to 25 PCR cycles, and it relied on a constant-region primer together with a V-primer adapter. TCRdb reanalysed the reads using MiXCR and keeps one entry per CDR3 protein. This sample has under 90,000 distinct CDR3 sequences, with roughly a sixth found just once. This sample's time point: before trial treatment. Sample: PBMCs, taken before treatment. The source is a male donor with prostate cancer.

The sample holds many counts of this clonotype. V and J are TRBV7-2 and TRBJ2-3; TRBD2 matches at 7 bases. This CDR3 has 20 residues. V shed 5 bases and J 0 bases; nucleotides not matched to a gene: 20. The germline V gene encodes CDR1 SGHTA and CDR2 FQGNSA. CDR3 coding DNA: TGTGCCAGCAGCCAACGCAGCCGGGTCGGCGGGGGATCTAGCACAGATACGCAGTATTTT. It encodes CASSQRSRVGGGSSTDTQYF. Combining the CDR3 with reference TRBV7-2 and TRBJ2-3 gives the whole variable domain GAGVSQSPSNKVTEKGKDVELRCDPISGHTALYWYRQSLGQGLEFLIYFQGNSAPDKSGLPSDRFSAERTGGSVSTLTIQRTQQEDSAVYLCASSQRSRVGGGSSTDTQYFGPGTRLTVL.

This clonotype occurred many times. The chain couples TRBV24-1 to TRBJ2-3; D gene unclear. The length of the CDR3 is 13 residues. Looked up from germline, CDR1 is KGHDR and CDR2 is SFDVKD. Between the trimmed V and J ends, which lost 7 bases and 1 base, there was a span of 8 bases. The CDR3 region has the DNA TGTGCCACCAGCAAACTCGGCACAGATACGCAGTATTTT. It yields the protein CATSKLGTDTQYF.

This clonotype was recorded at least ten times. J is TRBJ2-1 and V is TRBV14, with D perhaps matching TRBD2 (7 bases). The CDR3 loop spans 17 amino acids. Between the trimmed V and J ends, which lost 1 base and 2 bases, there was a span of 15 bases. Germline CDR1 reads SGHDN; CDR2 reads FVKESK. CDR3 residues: CASSQVGGGRTYNEQFF. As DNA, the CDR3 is TGTGCCAGCAGCCAAGTAGGCGGGGGCCGAACCTACAATGAGCAGTTCTTC.